This is a list of T cell receptor beta chains from one sample in a study of T cell repertoires in cytomegalovirus infection. MiXCR, applied by TCRdb to the reads, yields one record per CDR3 protein. Here the sample spans about 830,000 distinct CDR3 sequences, less than 35% being singletons. No cognate antigen is known for these TCRs. Sequenced here: cultured CD8+ T cells from PBMCs, sampled from culture after CMV antigen stimulation. Receptor source: a human donor in good health (CMV status not recorded). Some clones in this sample may be carry-over from other donors' samples. The CDR3 runs from the conserved cysteine through the conserved F or W. Fields, in order: V gene, clone size, J gene, D gene, CDR3 DNA, CDR3 protein. The D gene is left open where the match is weak. Where a row states a size, it is once, few, many or the class of an expanded clone; other rows omit it.

>TRBV6-5|many|TRBJ2-1|NA
TGTGCCAGCAGTTACGGAGGCGGGATCTACAATGAGCAGTTCTTC
CASSYGGGIYNEQFF
>TRBV20-1|NA|TRBJ2-1|NA
TGCAGTGCTGAGGACTTTACCTCCTACAATGAGCAGTTCTTC
CSAEDFTSYNEQFF
>TRBV2|NA|TRBJ1-2|NA
TGTGCCAGCAGAGGACGACGAGCCTATGGCTACACCTTC
CASRGRRAYGYTF
>TRBV27|NA|TRBJ2-7|NA
TGTGCCAGCAGTCCTGACTTGTCCTCCTACGAGCAGTACTTC
CASSPDLSSYEQYF
>TRBV4-1|NA|TRBJ2-5|NA
TGTGCCAGCAGCCATGAGCAAGGGGGGGCGGAGACCCAGTACTTC
CASSHEQGGAETQYF
>TRBV24-1|NA|TRBJ1-2|NA
TGTGCCACCAGTGATTCTTACAGAAGCTATGGCTACACCTTC
CATSDSYRSYGYTF
>TRBV13|NA|TRBJ2-1|NA
TGTGCCAGCAGCTTAGTTCAGCAGGGTTTCTACAATGAGCAGTTCTTC
CASSLVQQGFYNEQFF
>TRBV7-8|NA|TRBJ1-5|NA
TGTGCCAGCAGCCTTGAGCGTTACAATCAGCCCCAGCATTTT
CASSLERYNQPQHF
>TRBV5-1|few|TRBJ1-1|NA
TGCGCCAGCAGGTGGACGGATAACACTGAAGCTTTCTTT
CASRWTDNTEAFF
>TRBV7-6|few|TRBJ1-1|NA
TGTGCCAGCAGCTTGGAGGGGTTTATTAACACTGAAGCTTTCTTT
CASSLEGFINTEAFF
>TRBV20-1|many|TRBJ1-1|NA
TGCAGTGCTAGAGATTACACTGAAGCTTTCTTT
CSARDYTEAFF